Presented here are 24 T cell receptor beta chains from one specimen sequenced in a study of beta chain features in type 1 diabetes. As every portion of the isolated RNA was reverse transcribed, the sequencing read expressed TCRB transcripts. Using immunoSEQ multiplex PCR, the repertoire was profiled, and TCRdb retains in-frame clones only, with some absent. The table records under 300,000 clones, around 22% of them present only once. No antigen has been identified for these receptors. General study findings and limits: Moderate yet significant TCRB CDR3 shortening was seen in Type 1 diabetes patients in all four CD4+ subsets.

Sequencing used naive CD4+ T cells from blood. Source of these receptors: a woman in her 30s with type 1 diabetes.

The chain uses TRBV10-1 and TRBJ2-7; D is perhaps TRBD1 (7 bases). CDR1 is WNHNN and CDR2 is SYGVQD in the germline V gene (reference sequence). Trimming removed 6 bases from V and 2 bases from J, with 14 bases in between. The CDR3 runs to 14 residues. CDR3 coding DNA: TGCGCCAGCAGCGCGGGACAGCTCCCCTACGAGCAGTACTTC. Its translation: CASSAGQLPYEQYF.

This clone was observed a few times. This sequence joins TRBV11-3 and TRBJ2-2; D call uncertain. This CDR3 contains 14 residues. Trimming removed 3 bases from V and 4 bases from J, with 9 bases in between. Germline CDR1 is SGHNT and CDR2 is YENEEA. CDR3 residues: CASSFKAATGELFF. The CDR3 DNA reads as TGTGCCAGCAGCTTCAAGGCGGCCACCGGGGAGCTGTTTTTT.

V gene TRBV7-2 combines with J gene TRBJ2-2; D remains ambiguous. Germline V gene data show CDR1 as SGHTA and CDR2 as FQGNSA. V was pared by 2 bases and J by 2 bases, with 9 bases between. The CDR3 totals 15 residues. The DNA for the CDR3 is TGTGCCAGCAGCTTATACAGACCCAACACCGGGGAGCTGTTTTTT. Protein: CASSLYRPNTGELFF.

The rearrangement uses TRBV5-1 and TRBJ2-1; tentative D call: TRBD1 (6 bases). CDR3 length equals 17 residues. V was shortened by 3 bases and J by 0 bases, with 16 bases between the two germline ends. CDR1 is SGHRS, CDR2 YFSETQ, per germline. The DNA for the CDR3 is TGCGCCAGCAGCTCCCGAACAGGGATGAGCTCCTACAATGAGCAGTTCTTC. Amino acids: CASSSRTGMSSYNEQFF.

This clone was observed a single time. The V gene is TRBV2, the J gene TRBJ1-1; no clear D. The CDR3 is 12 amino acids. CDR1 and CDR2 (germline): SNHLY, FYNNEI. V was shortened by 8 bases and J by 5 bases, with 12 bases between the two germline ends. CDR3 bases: TGTGCCAGCGCCGGGGTGATGACTGAAGCTTTCTTT. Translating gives CASAGVMTEAFF.

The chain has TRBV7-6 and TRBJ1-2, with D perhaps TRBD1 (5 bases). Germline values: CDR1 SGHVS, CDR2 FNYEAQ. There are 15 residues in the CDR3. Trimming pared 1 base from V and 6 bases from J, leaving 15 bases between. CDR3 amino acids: CASSLVFGGGDGYTF. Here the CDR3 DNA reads TGTGCCAGCAGCTTAGTTTTCGGCGGGGGGGATGGCTACACCTTC.

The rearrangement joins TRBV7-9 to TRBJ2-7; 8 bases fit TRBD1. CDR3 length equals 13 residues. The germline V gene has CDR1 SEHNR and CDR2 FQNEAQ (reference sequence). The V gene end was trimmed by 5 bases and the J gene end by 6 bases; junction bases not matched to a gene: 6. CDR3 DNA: TGTGCCAGCAGCCCTCAGGGGGCTGGCGAGCAGTACTTC. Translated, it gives CASSPQGAGEQYF.

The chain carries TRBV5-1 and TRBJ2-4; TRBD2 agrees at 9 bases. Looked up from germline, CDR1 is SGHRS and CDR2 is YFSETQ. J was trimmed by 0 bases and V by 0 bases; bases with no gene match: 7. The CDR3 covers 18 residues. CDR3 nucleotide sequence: TGCGCCAGCAGCTTGGAACTTAGCGGGAGAAGAGCCAAAAACATTCAGTACTTC. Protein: CASSLELSGRRAKNIQYF.

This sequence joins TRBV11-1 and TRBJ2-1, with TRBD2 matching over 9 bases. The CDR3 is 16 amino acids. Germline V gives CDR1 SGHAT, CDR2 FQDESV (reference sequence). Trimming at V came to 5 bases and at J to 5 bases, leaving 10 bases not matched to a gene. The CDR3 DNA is TGTGCCAGCAGCCATCTAGCGGGACAACTTAACAATGAGCAGTTCTTC. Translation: CASSHLAGQLNNEQFF.

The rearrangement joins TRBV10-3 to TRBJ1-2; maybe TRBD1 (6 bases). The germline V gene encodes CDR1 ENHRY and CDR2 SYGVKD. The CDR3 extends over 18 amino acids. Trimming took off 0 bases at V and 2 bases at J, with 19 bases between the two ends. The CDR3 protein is CAISESQPGVGQNYGYTF. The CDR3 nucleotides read TGTGCCATCAGTGAGTCTCAGCCCGGAGTCGGACAGAACTATGGCTACACCTTC.

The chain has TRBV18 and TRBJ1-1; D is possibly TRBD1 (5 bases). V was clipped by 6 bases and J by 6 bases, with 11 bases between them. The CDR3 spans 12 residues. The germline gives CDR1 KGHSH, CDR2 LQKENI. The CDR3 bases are TGTGCCAGCTCTCCCGGGGGAGCTGAAGCTTTCTTT. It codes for CASSPGGAEAFF.

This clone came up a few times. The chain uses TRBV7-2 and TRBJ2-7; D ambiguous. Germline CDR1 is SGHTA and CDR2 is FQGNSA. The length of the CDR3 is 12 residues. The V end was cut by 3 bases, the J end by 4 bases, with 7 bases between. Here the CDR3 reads CASSFASYEQYF. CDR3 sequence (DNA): TGTGCCAGCAGCTTTGCCAGTTACGAGCAGTACTTC.

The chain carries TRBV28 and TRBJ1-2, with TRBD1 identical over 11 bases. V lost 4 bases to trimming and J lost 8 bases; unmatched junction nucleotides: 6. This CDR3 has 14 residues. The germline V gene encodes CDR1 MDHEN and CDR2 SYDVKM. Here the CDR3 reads CASSSGQGARGYTF. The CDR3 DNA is TGTGCCAGCAGTTCCGGACAGGGGGCTCGCGGCTACACCTTC.

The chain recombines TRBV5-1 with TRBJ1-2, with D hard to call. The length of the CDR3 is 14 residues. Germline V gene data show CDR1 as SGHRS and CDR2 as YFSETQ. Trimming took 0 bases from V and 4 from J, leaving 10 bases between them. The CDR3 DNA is TGCGCCAGCAGCTTGGCCCCTGGCAGCTATGGCTACACCTTC. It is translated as CASSLAPGSYGYTF.

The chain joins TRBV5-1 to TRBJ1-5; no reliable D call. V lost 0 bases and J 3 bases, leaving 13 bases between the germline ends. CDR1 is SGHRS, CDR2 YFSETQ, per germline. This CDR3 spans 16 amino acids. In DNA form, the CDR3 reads TGCGCCAGCAGCTTGGGTGGATCAGGCCTCAATCAGCCCCAGCATTTT. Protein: CASSLGGSGLNQPQHF. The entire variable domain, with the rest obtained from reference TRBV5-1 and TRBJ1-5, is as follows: KAGVTQTPRYLIKTRGQQVTLSCSPISGHRSVSWYQQTPGQGLQFLFEYFSETQRNKGNFPGRFSGRQFSNSRSEMNVSTLELGDSALYLCASSLGGSGLNQPQHFGDGTRLSIL.

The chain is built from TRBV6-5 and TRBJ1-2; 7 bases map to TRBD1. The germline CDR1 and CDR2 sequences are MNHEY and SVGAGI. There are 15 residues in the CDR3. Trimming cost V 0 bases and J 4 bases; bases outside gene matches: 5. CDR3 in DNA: TGTGCCAGCAGTTACTCTGGACAGGATGGCTATGGCTACACCTTC. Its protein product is CASSYSGQDGYGYTF.

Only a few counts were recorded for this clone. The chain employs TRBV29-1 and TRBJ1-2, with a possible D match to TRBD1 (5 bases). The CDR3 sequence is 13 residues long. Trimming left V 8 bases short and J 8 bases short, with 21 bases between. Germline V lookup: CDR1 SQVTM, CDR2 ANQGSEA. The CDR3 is CSLTRATRTGYTF. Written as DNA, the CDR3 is TGCAGCCTAACCAGGGCTACGAGGACGGGCTACACCTTC.

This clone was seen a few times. The CDR3 sequence is CASSLDAGGSAGANVLTF. The DNA of the CDR3 is TGCGCCAGCAGCTTGGATGCAGGGGGGTCCGCCGGGGCCAACGTCCTGACTTTC. V and J are TRBV5-1 and TRBJ2-6, with D perhaps matching TRBD1 (7 bases). Trimming left V 0 bases short and J 4 bases short, with 17 bases between. CDR1 and CDR2 (germline): SGHRS, YFSETQ. The CDR3 has 18 residues.

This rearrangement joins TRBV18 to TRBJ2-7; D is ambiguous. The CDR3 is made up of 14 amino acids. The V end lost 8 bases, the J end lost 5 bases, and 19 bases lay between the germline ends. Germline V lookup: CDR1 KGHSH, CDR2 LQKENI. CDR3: CASETGSAAHEQYF. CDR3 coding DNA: TGTGCCAGCGAGACTGGATCCGCAGCTCACGAGCAGTACTTC.

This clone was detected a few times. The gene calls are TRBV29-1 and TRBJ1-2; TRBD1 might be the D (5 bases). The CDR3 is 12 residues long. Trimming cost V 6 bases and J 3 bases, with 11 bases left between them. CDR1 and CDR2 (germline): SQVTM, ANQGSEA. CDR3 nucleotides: TGCAGCGTCCAGACAGATTACTATGGCTACACCTTC. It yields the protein CSVQTDYYGYTF.

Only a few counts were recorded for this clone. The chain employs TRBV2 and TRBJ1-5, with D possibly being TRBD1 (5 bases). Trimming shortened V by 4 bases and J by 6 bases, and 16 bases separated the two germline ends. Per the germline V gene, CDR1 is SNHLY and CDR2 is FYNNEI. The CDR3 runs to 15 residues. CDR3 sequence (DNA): TGTGCCAGCAGTGTGGCGAATGGGGCTAGTCAGCCCCAGCATTTT. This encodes CASSVANGASQPQHF. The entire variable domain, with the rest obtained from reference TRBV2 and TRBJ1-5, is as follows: EPEVTQTPSHQVTQMGQEVILRCVPISNHLYFYWYRQILGQKVEFLVSFYNNEISEKSEIFDDQFSVERPDGSNFTLKIRSTKLEDSAMYFCASSVANGASQPQHFGDGTRLSIL.

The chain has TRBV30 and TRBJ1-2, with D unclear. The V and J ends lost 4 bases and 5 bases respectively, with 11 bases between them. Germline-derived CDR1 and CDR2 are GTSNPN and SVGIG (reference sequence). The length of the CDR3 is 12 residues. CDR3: CAWTPVNYGYTF. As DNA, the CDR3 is TGTGCCTGGACGCCGGTAAATTATGGCTACACCTTC.

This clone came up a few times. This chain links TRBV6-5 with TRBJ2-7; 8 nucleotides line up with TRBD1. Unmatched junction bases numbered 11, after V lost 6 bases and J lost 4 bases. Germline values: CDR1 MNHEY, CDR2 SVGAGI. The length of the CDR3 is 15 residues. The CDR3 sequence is CASRSPRQGWYEQYF. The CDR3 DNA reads TGTGCCAGCAGGTCCCCGAGACAGGGGTGGTACGAGCAGTACTTC.

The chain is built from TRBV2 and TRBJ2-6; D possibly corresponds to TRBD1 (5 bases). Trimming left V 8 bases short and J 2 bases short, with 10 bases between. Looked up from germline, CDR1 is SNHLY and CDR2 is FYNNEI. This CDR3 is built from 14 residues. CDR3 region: CASGAGTGANVLTF. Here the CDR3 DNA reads TGTGCCAGCGGAGCAGGGACTGGGGCCAACGTCCTGACTTTC. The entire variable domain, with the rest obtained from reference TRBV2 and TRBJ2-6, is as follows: EPEVTQTPSHQVTQMGQEVILRCVPISNHLYFYWYRQILGQKVEFLVSFYNNEISEKSEIFDDQFSVERPDGSNFTLKIRSTKLEDSAMYFCASGAGTGANVLTFGAGSRLTVL.